The 20 T cell receptor beta chains below all came from one sample that was sequenced in a study of Ad26.COV2.S vaccination and SARS-CoV-2 variants. The repertoire was sequenced with immunoSEQ multiplex PCR; TCRdb's copy has only in-frame clones and lacks some. The table shows some 390,000 clones, with around nine tenths occurring only once. Treatment here: some 19 received Ad26.COV2.S at low or high dose, single or two shots; about 5 received placebo; per-sample allocation not given. Sampling was done on day 63 after the first vaccine or placebo injection. The material was peripheral blood, obtained in a trial of Ad26.COV2.S vaccine versus placebo. These receptors came from a person between 18 and 65 years old who received the Ad26.COV2.S COVID-19 vaccine or a placebo.

V and J are TRBV12-2 and TRBJ2-5; the table names TRBD2, a call not compared with the DNA. TRBV12-2 is a listed pseudogene. The CDR3 loop spans 16 amino acids. CDR3 amino acids: CASRLAPGGPGETQYF. Here the CDR3 DNA reads TGTGCAAGTCGCTTAGCTCCGGGGGGACCCGGAGAGACCCAGTACTTC.

As DNA, the CDR3 is TGTGCCAGCAGTTCCCTCGGGGGGGCTGGCACCGGGGAGCTGTTTTTT. Translation: CASSSLGGAGTGELFF. The V gene is TRBV6-6, the J gene TRBJ2-2; 8 nucleotides match TRBD2. The germline gives CDR1 MNHNY, CDR2 SVGAGI (reference sequence). The CDR3 has 16 residues. V shed 4 bases, J shed 4 bases, and the junction held 8 bases outside the gene matches.

This chain links TRBV5-1 with TRBJ2-2; TRBD2 might be the D (6 bases). CDR3 size: 15 residues. Germline CDR1 is SGHRS and CDR2 is YFSETQ. V gave up 0 bases and J gave up 4 bases, with 10 bases separating them. The CDR3 DNA sequence: TGCGCCAGCAGCTTGGGACTAGTCTCCACCGGGGAGCTGTTTTTT. Its protein is CASSLGLVSTGELFF.

This rearrangement joins TRBV19 to TRBJ1-5; D not certain. Germline CDR1 is LNHDA and CDR2 is SQIVND (reference sequence). The V and J ends lost 5 bases and 4 bases respectively, with 15 bases between them. This CDR3 contains 15 residues. The chain's CDR3 is CASSPTVPLNQPQHF. In nucleotides, the CDR3 is TGTGCCAGTAGTCCTACGGTCCCTCTTAATCAGCCCCAGCATTTT.

The V and J genes are TRBV9 and TRBJ1-4, with D tentatively TRBD1 (5 bases). Looked up from germline, CDR1 is SGDLS and CDR2 is YYNGEE. CDR3 length: 15 amino acids. The V gene lost 4 bases and the J gene lost 7 bases, with 17 bases spanning the gap. CDR3 loop: CASSHMGVSSEKLFF. The CDR3 bases are TGTGCCAGCAGCCACATGGGGGTTTCTAGTGAAAAACTGTTTTTT.

CDR3 DNA: TGTGCCAGCATTACTGGGGGCAGGGGAGATACGCAGTATTTT. Encoded protein: CASITGGRGDTQYF. The genes are TRBV28 and TRBJ2-3; D may be TRBD1 (6 bases). With 7 bases removed from V and 5 bases from J, the gap between germline ends came to 16 bases. This CDR3 contains 14 residues. The germline gives CDR1 MDHEN, CDR2 SYDVKM.

V usage is TRBV5-8 and J usage is TRBJ2-3, with D perhaps being TRBD1 or TRBD2 (6 bases each). V dropped 0 bases and J dropped 2 bases, with 7 bases sitting between them. Germline values: CDR1 SGHTS, CDR2 YDEGEE. This CDR3 spans 14 amino acids. Here the CDR3 reads CASSLGGATDTQYF. The CDR3 region has the DNA TGTGCCAGCAGCTTGGGGGGGGCCACAGATACGCAGTATTTT.

The J gene is TRBJ1-2, the V gene TRBV11-2, with TRBD1 matching over 8 bases. Losses at the gene ends were 0 bases for V and 4 bases for J; bases not matched to a gene: 1. The CDR3 runs 14 residues. From germline, CDR1 is SGHAT and CDR2 FQNNGV. The CDR3 coding sequence is TGTGCCAGCAGCTTAGACACAGGGGGCTATGGCTACACCTTC. This gives the protein CASSLDTGGYGYTF.

The chain recombines TRBV6-5 with TRBJ1-5; D possibly corresponds to TRBD1 (6 bases). The CDR3 covers 14 residues. CDR1 is MNHEY, CDR2 SVGAGI, per germline. V was cut by 5 bases and J by 5 bases, with 13 bases left in between. CDR3 amino acids: CASSLGTRDQPQHF. CDR3 nucleotide sequence: TGTGCCAGCAGTCTCGGGACAAGAGATCAGCCCCAGCATTTT.

This chain's CDR3 is CASSAGGSSNTEAFF. The CDR3 DNA reads TGTGCCAGCAGCGCCGGGGGCAGTTCGAACACTGAAGCTTTCTTT. The gene calls are TRBV9 and TRBJ1-1; a weak D match, TRBD1 (6 bases). Germline V CDR1 and CDR2: SGDLS, YYNGEE. V gave up 3 bases and J gave up 1 base, with 13 bases separating them. The CDR3 is 15 residues long. The whole variable domain, filled in from reference TRBV9 and TRBJ1-1, reads DSGVTQTPKHLITATGQRVTLRCSPRSGDLSVYWYQQSLDQGLQFLIQYYNGEERAKGNILERFSAQQFPDLHSELNLSSLELGDSALYFCASSAGGSSNTEAFFGQGTRLTVV.

This clone was counted only a few times. This CDR3 reads CASSVGGVSNQPQHF. Written as DNA, the CDR3 is TGTGCCAGCAGTGTAGGGGGGGTAAGCAATCAGCCCCAGCATTTT. The chain carries TRBV3-1 (or the pseudogene TRBV3-2) and TRBJ1-5, with D perhaps matching TRBD1 (6 bases). Germline V lookup: CDR1 LGHDT, CDR2 YNNKEL (reference sequence). V lost 6 bases and J lost 1, with 13 bases in between. This CDR3 is 15 amino acids long.

V usage is TRBV30 and J usage is TRBJ1-5, with D perhaps matching TRBD1 (6 bases). Per the germline V gene, CDR1 is GTSNPN and CDR2 is SVGIG (reference sequence). CDR3 length: 14 residues. V dropped 3 bases and J dropped 4 bases, with 13 bases sitting between them. The CDR3 spells CAWSTGQQNQPQHF. CDR3 nucleotide sequence: TGTGCCTGGAGCACAGGACAGCAGAATCAGCCCCAGCATTTT.

This clone was recorded only once. The chain links TRBV7-3 to TRBJ2-3, with 8 positions matching TRBD2. The germline V gene encodes CDR1 SGHTA and CDR2 FQGTGA. CDR3 size: 15 residues. J was trimmed by 4 bases and V by 2 bases; bases with no gene match: 5. The CDR3 region has the DNA TGTGCCAGCAGCTTAGGACTAGCTCTCGCAGATACGCAGTATTTT. This gives the protein CASSLGLALADTQYF.

This clone was recorded once. The chain joins TRBV7-9 to TRBJ1-2, with 9 bases fitting TRBD1. J lost 7 bases, V lost 4 bases, and 7 bases had no gene match. Germline CDR1 reads SEHNR; CDR2 reads FQNEAQ (reference sequence). The CDR3 covers 14 residues. Written as DNA, the CDR3 is TGTGCCAGCAGCTCACAGGGGGCCCCGTCTGGCTACACCTTC. The encoded protein is CASSSQGAPSGYTF.

This sequence joins TRBV5-1 and TRBJ1-5; TRBD1 is a possible D gene (6 bases). The V gene's germline CDR1 is SGHRS and CDR2 YFSETQ. The length of the CDR3 is 16 residues. The ends were cut back, 4 bases at V and 0 bases at J, with 14 bases in the middle. The CDR3 here is CASSLRPDSSNQPQHF. The CDR3 DNA follows: TGCGCCAGCAGCCTTCGTCCGGACAGTAGCAATCAGCCCCAGCATTTT.

The genes are TRBV30 and TRBJ1-5; TRBD1 matches 9 bases. V was clipped by 3 bases and J by 6 bases; unmatched bases: 9. Germline loops: CDR1 GTSNPN, CDR2 SVGIG (reference sequence). This CDR3 has 15 amino acids. CDR3 amino acids: CAWSPGTGRSQPQHF. The CDR3 nucleotides are TGTGCCTGGAGCCCCGGGACAGGGAGGAGTCAGCCCCAGCATTTT.

The rearrangement links TRBV6-5 to TRBJ2-3; tentatively, D is TRBD1 or TRBD2 (5 bases each). This CDR3 is 15 amino acids long. Germline CDR1 and CDR2: MNHEY and SVGAGI. The V gene lost 6 bases and the J gene lost 4 bases, with 17 bases spanning the gap. CDR3 in DNA: TGTGCCAGCAGCCGGGACCCCGGGACCCCAGATACGCAGTATTTT. Protein product: CASSRDPGTPDTQYF.

The genes are TRBV3-1 (or the pseudogene TRBV3-2) and TRBJ2-1, with a tentative D call TRBD2 (5 bases). The CDR3 runs to 17 residues. CDR1 is LGHDT, CDR2 YNNKEL, per germline (reference sequence). Trimming took 4 bases from V and 0 from J, leaving 16 bases between them. The CDR3 region is CASSRTERLSSYNEQFF. CDR3 in DNA: TGTGCCAGCAGCCGCACCGAGCGGCTAAGCTCCTACAATGAGCAGTTCTTC.

V gene TRBV7-9 combines with J gene TRBJ2-5; 11 nucleotides line up with TRBD1. CDR1 is SEHNR, CDR2 FQNEAQ, per germline (reference sequence). CDR3 length: 16 amino acids. J lost 2 bases, V lost 5 bases, and 7 bases had no gene match. This CDR3 is CASSNRDRGRQETQYF. Here the CDR3 DNA reads TGTGCCAGCAGCAACCGGGACAGGGGGAGGCAAGAGACCCAGTACTTC.

The chain joins TRBV7-6 to TRBJ2-3; D is ambiguous. CDR1 and CDR2 (germline): SGHVS, FNYEAQ. The CDR3 consists of 16 residues. Between the trimmed V and J ends, which lost 6 bases and 2 bases, there was a span of 18 bases. The CDR3 region has the DNA TGTGCCAGCAGTTCAGATGGGGTGGGCCTCACAGATACGCAGTATTTT. As protein: CASSSDGVGLTDTQYF.